Below, 18 T cell receptor beta chains from the same sample are listed, as sequenced in a study of T cells in Graves' hyperthyroidism and ophthalmopathy. Amplification yielded TCR beta CDR3 regions, with RNA transcripts as the source. The study used the HTBI primer set for a first-round RT-PCR of the TCR CDR3. MiXCR, run by TCRdb on the multiplex PCR reads, gives a single entry per CDR3 protein. The sample lists approximately 420,000 distinct CDR3 sequences, roughly an eighth occurring once. The sample comprised blood. The source of these receptors is a woman aged 18-35 years with Graves' hyperthyroidism.

This clonotype was observed a few times. The rearrangement links TRBV7-9 to TRBJ1-2; tentatively, D is TRBD1 (6 bases). The CDR3 sequence is 13 residues long. Trimming shortened V by 5 bases and J by 3 bases, and 10 bases separated the two germline ends. Per the germline V gene, CDR1 is SEHNR and CDR2 is FQNEAQ (reference sequence). The CDR3 loop is CASSTGTYYGYTF. The CDR3 coding sequence is TGTGCCAGCAGCACCGGGACATACTATGGCTACACCTTC.

This clonotype was recorded many times. The rearrangement uses TRBV27 and TRBJ2-7; D call uncertain. The germline V gene encodes CDR1 MNHEY and CDR2 SMNVEV (reference sequence). This CDR3 contains 14 residues. Trimming cost V 1 base and J 0 bases, with 7 bases left between them. CDR3 loop: CASSLYTDSYEQYF. The DNA of the CDR3 is TGTGCCAGCAGTTTATACACCGACTCCTACGAGCAGTACTTC.

This clonotype was seen many times. The chain has TRBV20-1 and TRBJ1-1; D is perhaps TRBD1 (6 bases). Germline V gene data show CDR1 as DFQATT and CDR2 as SNEGSKA (reference sequence). The germline V and J ends were trimmed by 6 bases and 7 bases, with 18 bases remaining between them. The CDR3 extends over 13 amino acids. Here the CDR3 DNA reads TGCAGTGCCGCCGGGCCAGGGGAGGGTGAAGCTTTCTTT. Residues: CSAAGPGEGEAFF.

The CDR3 here is CAIRDGLEGRETQYF. CDR3 nucleotides: TGTGCCATCAGGGACGGACTAGAGGGGAGAGAGACCCAGTACTTC. This sequence joins TRBV10-3 and TRBJ2-5, with 7 bases aligning to TRBD2. This CDR3 has 15 amino acids. The V and J ends lost 6 bases and 4 bases, in that order; junction bases with no gene match: 11. CDR1 and CDR2 (germline): ENHRY, SYGVKD.

The chain employs TRBV12-3 or TRBV12-4 and TRBJ1-2, with TRBD1 as a possible D gene (6 bases). Deletions cut 2 bases from V and 2 bases from J, with 12 bases between. There are 15 residues in the CDR3. The CDR3 DNA reads TGTGCCAGCAGTTTAAGGGCGGACAGCAACTATGGCTACACCTTC. Protein: CASSLRADSNYGYTF.

This chain links TRBV27 with TRBJ2-4; D uncertain. Trimming shortened V by 10 bases and J by 1 base, and 2 bases separated the two germline ends. The CDR3 covers 10 residues. Germline CDR1 MNHEY, CDR2 SMNVEV (reference sequence). In DNA form, the CDR3 reads TGTGCCACCGCCAAAAACATTCAGTACTTC. Translated, it gives CATAKNIQYF.

This clonotype was recorded a few times. V usage is TRBV28 and J usage is TRBJ1-1; D may be TRBD1 (6 bases). In germline, CDR1 is MDHEN, CDR2 SYDVKM. The CDR3 has 16 residues. Trimming shortened V by 10 bases and J by 5 bases, and 26 bases separated the two germline ends. The CDR3 DNA reads as TGTGCCATAAAGTTTTCGTTCGGGGGTAGGGGGACTGAAGCTTTCTTT. It translates to CAIKFSFGGRGTEAFF.

This clonotype showed up many times. This chain links TRBV3-1 with TRBJ2-3; D tentatively fits TRBD1 or TRBD2 (5 bases each). With 2 bases removed from V and 0 bases from J, the gap between germline ends came to 9 bases. This CDR3 has 15 residues. Germline CDR1 LGHDT, CDR2 YNNKEL (reference sequence). DNA for the CDR3: TGTGCCAGCAGCCAATTAGGGGACAGCACAGATACGCAGTATTTT. Protein: CASSQLGDSTDTQYF.

This clonotype has a count of ten or more. V is TRBV7-8 and J is TRBJ2-1; D is possibly TRBD1 (6 bases). Germline CDR1 reads SGHVS; CDR2 reads FQNEAQ. This CDR3 contains 17 residues. Deletions cut 4 bases from V and 4 bases from J, with 20 bases between. The CDR3 DNA reads TGTGCCAGCAGCTACCTACAGGGTCTGTCGGGTTACAATGAGCAGTTCTTC. Translated, it gives CASSYLQGLSGYNEQFF.

This clonotype was seen a handful of times. This may come from a read error, since a much larger clone is one base off. The chain has TRBV7-8 and TRBJ1-3; D is uncertain. The CDR3 runs 13 residues. Trimming removed 2 bases from V and 0 bases from J, with 2 bases in between. Germline V CDR1 and CDR2: SGHVS, FQNEAQ. The CDR3 sequence: CASSLISGNTIYF. The CDR3 DNA follows: TGTGCCAGCAGCTTAATCTCTGGAAACACCATATATTTT.

This clonotype was detected ten times or more. The chain uses TRBV28 and TRBJ2-7; 7 nucleotides agree with TRBD2. Germline CDR1 is MDHEN and CDR2 is SYDVKM. The CDR3 is 14 amino acids. V lost 5 bases to trimming and J lost 2 bases; unmatched junction nucleotides: 6. CDR3 DNA sequence: TGTGCCAGCAGTATGTGGGAGGGAACCTACGAGCAGTACTTC. It yields the protein CASSMWEGTYEQYF.

CDR3 residues: CSAREGANYGYTF. CDR3 coding DNA: TGCAGTGCTAGAGAAGGGGCTAACTATGGCTACACCTTC. The rearrangement uses TRBV20-1 and TRBJ1-2; a possible D gene is TRBD1 (5 bases). This CDR3 has 13 residues. Trimming stripped 0 bases from V and 0 bases from J, with 5 bases between. The germline V gene encodes CDR1 DFQATT and CDR2 SNEGSKA (reference sequence).

The rearrangement uses TRBV7-9 and TRBJ2-1; D might be TRBD1 (5 bases). The CDR3 totals 14 residues. CDR1 is SEHNR and CDR2 is FQNEAQ in the germline V gene (reference sequence). Trimming pared 5 bases from V and 3 bases from J, leaving 11 bases between. CDR3 loop: CASSDSTGYNEQFF. CDR3 DNA: TGTGCCAGCAGCGACTCTACAGGCTACAATGAGCAGTTCTTC.

The rearrangement uses TRBV28 and TRBJ2-2; TRBD1 matches at 8 bases. In germline, CDR1 is MDHEN, CDR2 SYDVKM. The CDR3 contains 14 residues. Unmatched junction bases numbered 5, after V lost 6 bases and J lost 5 bases. CDR3 in DNA: TGTGCCAGCAGAGCACACAGGGGGACCGGGGAGCTGTTTTTT. This translates into CASRAHRGTGELFF.

The chain is built from TRBV28 and TRBJ2-1, with D tentatively TRBD2 (7 bases). V lost 6 bases and J lost 4, with 16 bases in between. CDR3 length: 15 amino acids. CDR1 MDHEN and CDR2 SYDVKM come from the germline V gene. The CDR3 sequence: CASSRGGGGYNEQFF. The CDR3 bases are TGTGCCAGCAGCCGCGGGGGCGGAGGGTACAATGAGCAGTTCTTC.

At least ten counts were recorded for this clonotype. This chain uses TRBV2 with TRBJ2-7, with TRBD2 as a possible D gene (6 bases). V lost 1 base to trimming and J lost 4 bases, with 11 bases between them. This CDR3 region has 14 residues. Germline CDR1 is SNHLY and CDR2 is FYNNEI. The CDR3 DNA sequence: TGTGCCAGCAGTGAAGGGGGAGGAGGGTACGAGCAGTACTTC. Translated, it gives CASSEGGGGYEQYF.

This clonotype appeared a few times. CDR3 residues: CASSPGQASYNSPLHF. Written as DNA, the CDR3 is TGTGCCAGCTCACCAGGACAGGCGAGCTATAATTCACCCCTCCACTTT. The chain links TRBV18 to TRBJ1-6; 7 positions match TRBD1. The CDR3 spans 16 residues. The ends lost 2 bases at V and 3 bases at J; junction bases unmatched: 4. Germline V gene lookup returns CDR1 KGHSH and CDR2 LQKENI.

This clonotype was observed at least ten times. This chain joins TRBV28 and TRBJ1-3; D call uncertain. The ends were cut back, 11 bases at V and 1 base at J, with 18 bases in the middle. Germline assignment: CDR1 MDHEN and CDR2 SYDVKM. The CDR3 covers 15 residues. This chain's CDR3 is CAPRIGERSGNTIYF. Written as DNA, the CDR3 is TGTGCCCCCAGGATCGGAGAGCGATCTGGAAACACCATATATTTT.